This is a list of T cell receptor beta chains from one sample in a study of identical twins. Each CDR3 protein is one row after TCRdb ran MiXCR on the 5' RACE reads. The sample contains approximately 590,000 distinct CDR3 sequences, roughly 9.9% of which appear only once. This sample also appeared in a second study, on yellow fever vaccine responses in identical twins.

Sample: PBMCs. Source of these receptors: a woman in her late teens or twenties in good health. The CDR3 runs from the conserved cysteine through the conserved F or W. A D gene is named only where the DNA matches it firmly. Expanded clones are given a class, and other clones once, few, many or no size at all.

clone_size j_call v_call d_call cdr3_nt cdr3_aa
few TRBJ2-7 TRBV20-1 - TGCAGTGCTAGAGACAGGACGGCAGTTAGCTCCTACGAGCAGTACTTC CSARDRTAVSSYEQYF
many TRBJ2-1 TRBV5-6 TRBD2 TGTGCCAGCAAGGTTGTCGCGGGGGAACACAATGAGCAGTTCTTC CASKVVAGEHNEQFF
- TRBJ2-7 TRBV6-2/TRBV6-3 TRBD2 TGTGCCAGCAGTTACTCGGGACTAGTCCACGAGCAGTACTTC CASSYSGLVHEQYF
- TRBJ2-1 TRBV30 TRBD2 TGTGCCTGGAGTGTAGCAGGGAGCGGGGGGGAGCAGTTCTTC CAWSVAGSGGEQFF
many TRBJ2-7 TRBV5-1 - TGCGCCAGCAGCTTGCCCGACAGACCCTACGAGCAGTACTTC CASSLPDRPYEQYF
- TRBJ2-1 TRBV11-1 TRBD2 TGTGCCAGCAGCTTTGGACTAGCGGGATTTTCGCCCTACAATGAGCAGTTCTTC CASSFGLAGFSPYNEQFF
- TRBJ2-7 TRBV5-4 - TGTGCCAGCAGCTTGCACGCGGGTGCGTCCTACGAGCAGTACTTC CASSLHAGASYEQYF
- TRBJ2-1 TRBV7-6 - TGTGCCAGCAGCTTAGCGATAGGGGCGAGGTGGAATGAGCAGTTCTTC CASSLAIGARWNEQFF
many TRBJ1-5 TRBV5-1 - TGCGCCAGCAGCTTGGGACCGCTCAATCAGCCCCAGCATTTT CASSLGPLNQPQHF
few TRBJ2-1 TRBV7-6 TRBD1 TGTGCCAGCAGCGCCACCGGGACAGGGGTATACAATGAGCAGTTCTTC CASSATGTGVYNEQFF
few TRBJ2-7 TRBV4-1 TRBD2 TGCGCCAGCAGCCAACTCCGGGACTATGACTACGAGCAGTACTTC CASSQLRDYDYEQYF
many TRBJ2-1 TRBV6-2/TRBV6-3 - TGTGCCAGCCGGGCGTGGGTATTCACAAAATCCTACAATGAGCAGTTCTTC CASRAWVFTKSYNEQFF
many TRBJ2-7 TRBV29-1 TRBD1 TGCAGCGTCAATGGACCCGGGACAGGGGACATCTACGAGCAGTACTTC CSVNGPGTGDIYEQYF
many TRBJ2-7 TRBV15 TRBD2 TGTGCCACCAGCAACGGGGGGGCTCAGGGAGACTACGAGCAGTACTTC CATSNGGAQGDYEQYF
few TRBJ1-1 TRBV6-5 TRBD1 TGTGCCAGCAGTTACACTCCGGGACAGATGAACACTGAAGCTTTCTTT CASSYTPGQMNTEAFF
few TRBJ2-7 TRBV27 - TGTGCCAGCAAGAGCCGAGGGGGGCCCTACGAGCAGTACTTC CASKSRGGPYEQYF
- TRBJ1-6 TRBV2 - TGTGCCAGCACCGAGGACAGACAGCATAATTCACCCCTCCACTTT CASTEDRQHNSPLHF
- TRBJ2-5 TRBV10-3 - TGTGCCATCAGTTCCCTAGGGTACGGGGAAGAGACCCAGTACTTC CAISSLGYGEETQYF
few TRBJ2-5 TRBV5-1 - TGCGCCAGCAGCGTTTCCTTCCAAGAGACCCAGTACTTC CASSVSFQETQYF
few TRBJ2-1 TRBV30 - TGTGCCTGGAGCAGGCAGTACAATGAGCAGTTCTTC CAWSRQYNEQFF
- TRBJ2-7 TRBV7-9 - TGTGCCAGCAGCACTCGGGGTGGGCCTGAGCAGTACTTC CASSTRGGPEQYF
few TRBJ2-6 TRBV7-3 TRBD1 TGTGCCAGCAGCCCGCAGGCCGACAGGGGTGGGGCCAACGTCCTGACTTTC CASSPQADRGGANVLTF
- TRBJ2-7 TRBV20-1 TRBD1 TGCAGTGCTAGTCCCGGGACAGCAAGCTCCTACGAGCAGTACTTC CSASPGTASSYEQYF
many TRBJ1-3 TRBV6-1 - TGTGCCAGCAGCCAGGACAGTTTCGGAAACACCATATATTTT CASSQDSFGNTIYF